The 3 T cell receptor beta chains presented below share a single source sample, sequenced in a study of blood T cell repertoires in COVID-19. The repertoire was sequenced with immunoSEQ multiplex PCR; TCRdb's copy has only in-frame clones and lacks some. The sample holds 150,000 to 190,000 clones; 80% to 90% are singletons and the top ten take more than 2%. The sequencing sample was made of peripheral blood. The receptors stem from a woman aged 70-85 years with acute or convalescent COVID-19.

This chain links TRBV7-6 with TRBJ1-6; TRBD1 is a possible D gene (5 bases). The V gene's germline CDR1 is SGHVS and CDR2 FNYEAQ. CDR3 length: 16 amino acids. Trimming took 5 bases from V and 2 from J, leaving 13 bases between them. The CDR3 nucleotides read TGTGCCAGCAGCCAAAAACCGACAGCCTATAATTCACCCCTCCACTTT. This encodes CASSQKPTAYNSPLHF.

The V call is TRBV6-2 or TRBV6-3, the J call TRBJ1-2; tentative D call: TRBD1 (5 bases). The CDR3 runs 15 residues. CDR1 MNHEY and CDR2 SVGEGT come from the germline V gene. Between the trimmed V and J ends, which lost 0 bases and 4 bases, there was a span of 12 bases. CDR3 loop: CASSYSILTAYGYTF. The CDR3, as DNA: TGTGCCAGCAGTTACTCGATCTTGACAGCCTATGGCTACACCTTC.

V gene TRBV14 combines with J gene TRBJ2-1; possibly TRBD2 for D (5 bases). The germline V gene encodes CDR1 SGHDN and CDR2 FVKESK. V shed 4 bases and J shed 6 bases, with 19 bases lying between them. This CDR3 spans 16 amino acids. CDR3 sequence reads: CASSPTGKRTSNEQFF. DNA for the CDR3: TGTGCCAGCAGCCCTACCGGGAAGAGGACCTCCAATGAGCAGTTCTTC.